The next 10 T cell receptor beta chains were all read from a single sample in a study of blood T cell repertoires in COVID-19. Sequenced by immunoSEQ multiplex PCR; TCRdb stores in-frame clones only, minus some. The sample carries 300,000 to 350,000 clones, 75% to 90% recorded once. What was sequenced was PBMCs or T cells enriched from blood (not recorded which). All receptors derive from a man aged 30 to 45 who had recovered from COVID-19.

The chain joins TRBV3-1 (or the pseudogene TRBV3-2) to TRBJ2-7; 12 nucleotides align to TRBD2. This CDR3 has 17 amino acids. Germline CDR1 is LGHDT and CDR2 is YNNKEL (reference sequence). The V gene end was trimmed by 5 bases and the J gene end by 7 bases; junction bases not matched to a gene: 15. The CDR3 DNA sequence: TGTGCCAGCAGCAAAGGAACTAGCGGGGGGTACCTGGTGGAGCAGTACTTC. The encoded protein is CASSKGTSGGYLVEQYF.

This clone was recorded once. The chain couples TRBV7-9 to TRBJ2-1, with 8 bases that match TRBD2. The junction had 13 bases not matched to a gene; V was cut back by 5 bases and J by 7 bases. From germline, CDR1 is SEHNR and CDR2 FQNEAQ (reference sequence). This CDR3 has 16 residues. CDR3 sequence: CASSPPGGGASNEQFF. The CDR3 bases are TGTGCCAGCAGCCCCCCGGGAGGGGGGGCATCGAATGAGCAGTTCTTC.

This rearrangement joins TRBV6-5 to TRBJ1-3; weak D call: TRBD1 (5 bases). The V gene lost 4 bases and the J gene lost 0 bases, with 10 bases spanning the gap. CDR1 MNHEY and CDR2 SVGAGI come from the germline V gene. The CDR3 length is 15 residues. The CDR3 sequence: CASSSGGSSGNTIYF. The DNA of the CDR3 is TGTGCCAGCAGTTCCGGGGGTAGCTCTGGAAACACCATATATTTT.

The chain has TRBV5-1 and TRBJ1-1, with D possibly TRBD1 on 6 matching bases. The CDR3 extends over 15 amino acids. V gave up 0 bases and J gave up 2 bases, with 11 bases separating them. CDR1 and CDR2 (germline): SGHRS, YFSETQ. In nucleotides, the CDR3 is TGCGCCAGCAGCTTGGGGCTGGGACATAACACTGAAGCTTTCTTT. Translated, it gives CASSLGLGHNTEAFF.

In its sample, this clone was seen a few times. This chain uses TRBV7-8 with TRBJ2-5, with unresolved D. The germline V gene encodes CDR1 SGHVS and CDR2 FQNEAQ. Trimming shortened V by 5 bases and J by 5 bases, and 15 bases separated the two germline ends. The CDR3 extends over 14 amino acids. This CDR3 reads CASSPGGSRETQYF. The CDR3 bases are TGTGCCAGCAGCCCTGGTGGTAGCCGGGAGACCCAGTACTTC.

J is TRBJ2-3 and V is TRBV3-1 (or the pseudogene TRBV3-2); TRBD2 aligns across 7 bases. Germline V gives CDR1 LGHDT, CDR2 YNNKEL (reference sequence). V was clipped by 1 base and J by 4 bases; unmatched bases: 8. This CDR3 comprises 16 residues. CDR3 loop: CASSQAKGGLADTQYF. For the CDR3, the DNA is TGTGCCAGCAGCCAAGCTAAGGGAGGGCTGGCAGATACGCAGTATTTT.

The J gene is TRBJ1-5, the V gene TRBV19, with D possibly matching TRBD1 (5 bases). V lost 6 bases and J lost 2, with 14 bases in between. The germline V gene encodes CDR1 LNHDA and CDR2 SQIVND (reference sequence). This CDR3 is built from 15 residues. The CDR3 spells CASRSGRGGNQPQHF. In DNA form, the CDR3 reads TGTGCCAGTAGATCCGGACGGGGGGGCAATCAGCCCCAGCATTTT.

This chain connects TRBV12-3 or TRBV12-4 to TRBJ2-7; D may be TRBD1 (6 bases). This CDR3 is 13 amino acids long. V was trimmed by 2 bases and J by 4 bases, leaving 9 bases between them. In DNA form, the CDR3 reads TGTGCCAGCAGTTTAAACAGGGTGTACGAGCAGTACTTC. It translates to CASSLNRVYEQYF.

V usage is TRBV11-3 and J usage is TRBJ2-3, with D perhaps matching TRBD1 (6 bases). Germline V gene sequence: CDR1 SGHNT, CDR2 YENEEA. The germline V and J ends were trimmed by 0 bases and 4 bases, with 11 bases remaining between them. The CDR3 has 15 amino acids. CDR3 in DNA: TGTGCCAGCAGCTTAGATGGGGGCGAGGCAGATACGCAGTATTTT. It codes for CASSLDGGEADTQYF.

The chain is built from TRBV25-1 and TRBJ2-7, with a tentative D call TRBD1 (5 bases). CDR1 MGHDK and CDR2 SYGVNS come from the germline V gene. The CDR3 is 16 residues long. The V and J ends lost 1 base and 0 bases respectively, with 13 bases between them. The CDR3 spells CASSESRGTRSYEQYF. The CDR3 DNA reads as TGTGCCAGCAGTGAATCAAGGGGAACCCGCTCCTACGAGCAGTACTTC.